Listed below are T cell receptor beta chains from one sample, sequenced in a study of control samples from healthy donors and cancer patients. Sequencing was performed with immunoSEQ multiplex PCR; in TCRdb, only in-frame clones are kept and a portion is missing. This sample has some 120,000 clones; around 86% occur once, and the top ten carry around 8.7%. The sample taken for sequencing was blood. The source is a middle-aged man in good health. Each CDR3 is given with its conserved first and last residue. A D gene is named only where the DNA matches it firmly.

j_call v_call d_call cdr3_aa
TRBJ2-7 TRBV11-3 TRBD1 CASSKGQGAYEQYF
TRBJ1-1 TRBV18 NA CASSPQGGVTEAFF
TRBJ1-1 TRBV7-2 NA CASSSGGAGNTEAFF
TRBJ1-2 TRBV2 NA CASSALDTYGYTF
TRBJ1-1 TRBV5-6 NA CASSLAGTMNTEAFF
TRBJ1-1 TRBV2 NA CASRADRNTEAFF
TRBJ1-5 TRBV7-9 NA CASSTGFNQPQHF
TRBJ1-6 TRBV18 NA CASSLGERSPLHF
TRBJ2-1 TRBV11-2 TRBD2 CASSLGLAGGNEQFF
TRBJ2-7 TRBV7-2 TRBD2 CASSLIAAGGSYEQYF
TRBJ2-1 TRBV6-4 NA CASSGELRGEQFF
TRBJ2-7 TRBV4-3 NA CASSQDNGFSYEQYF
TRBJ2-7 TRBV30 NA CAWSLDRVHEQYF
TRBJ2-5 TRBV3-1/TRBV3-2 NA CASSQVNPGQETQYF
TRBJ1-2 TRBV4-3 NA CASSPTANYGYTF
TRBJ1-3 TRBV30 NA CAWSRTAEDTGNTIYF
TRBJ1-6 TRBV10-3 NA CAISEQTHNSPLHF
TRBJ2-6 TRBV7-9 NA CASSQTGTTGANVLTF
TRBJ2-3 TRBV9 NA CASSTGGPDTQYF
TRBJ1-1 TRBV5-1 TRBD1 CASSFKGAGRTEAFF
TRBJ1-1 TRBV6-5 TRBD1 CASSYNRGGNTEAFF
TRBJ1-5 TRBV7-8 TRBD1 CASSLTGTGRQPQHF
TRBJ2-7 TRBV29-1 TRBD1 CSVEGPGQIYEQYF
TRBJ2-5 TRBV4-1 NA CASSQAPGRDKETQYF
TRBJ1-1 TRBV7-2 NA CASSLVVRMNTEAFF
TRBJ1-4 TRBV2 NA CASSANSATNEKLFF
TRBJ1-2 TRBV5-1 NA CASSPRVGERSGYTF
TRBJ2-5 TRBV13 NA CASSRPGQGIRWRGGTQETQYF
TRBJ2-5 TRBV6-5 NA CASEVSRETQYF
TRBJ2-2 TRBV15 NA CATSRDLSRRPTGELFF
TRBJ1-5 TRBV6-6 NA CASSYRQGWDQPQHF
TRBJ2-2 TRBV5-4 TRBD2 CASNAGGCGGDTGELFF
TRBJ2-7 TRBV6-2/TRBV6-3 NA CASSPTRTAFYEQYF
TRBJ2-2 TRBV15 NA CATIQGRNTGELFF
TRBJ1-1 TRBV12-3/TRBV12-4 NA CASRQVMNTEAFF
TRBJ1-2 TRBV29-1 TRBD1 CSVEGTGADYGYTF
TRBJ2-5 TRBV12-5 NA CASGTGISGETQYF
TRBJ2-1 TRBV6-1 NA CASSEVPVDEQFF
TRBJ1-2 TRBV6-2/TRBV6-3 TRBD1 CASSSRSGTGSNYGYTF
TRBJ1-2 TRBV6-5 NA CASSYVDSPYGYTF
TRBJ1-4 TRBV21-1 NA CASSLGQGKVKEKLFF
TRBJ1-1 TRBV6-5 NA CASSYRTYTEAFF
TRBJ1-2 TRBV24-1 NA CATSVDRVNGYTF
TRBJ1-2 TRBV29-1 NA CSVIHRERNYGYTF
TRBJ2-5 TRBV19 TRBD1 CASSSPRTGQETQYF
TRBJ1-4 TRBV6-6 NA CASSPFGRRSTNEKLFF
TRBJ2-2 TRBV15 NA CATSRGSMRAASNTGELFF
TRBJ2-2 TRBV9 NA CASSPVGGTGELFF
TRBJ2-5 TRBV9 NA CASSEWGSFQETQYF
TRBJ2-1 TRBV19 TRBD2 CASSGRQRGYNEQFF
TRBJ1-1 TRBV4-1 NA CASSQDRTNTEAFF
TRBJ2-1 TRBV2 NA CAGKGYNEQFF
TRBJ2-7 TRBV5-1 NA CASSLVVARGGYEQYF
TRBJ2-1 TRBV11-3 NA CASSPSRTVMRNEQFF
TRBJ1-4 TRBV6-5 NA CASRATGLPNEKLFF
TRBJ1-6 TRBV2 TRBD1 CASSETGLGSPLHF
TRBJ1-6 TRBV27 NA CASSWRAGAGVNSPLHF
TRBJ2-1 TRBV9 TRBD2 CASSVRVAGGHNEQFF
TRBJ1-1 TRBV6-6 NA CASILREGGGNTEAFF
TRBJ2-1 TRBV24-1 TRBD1 CATSSGGSGFYNEQFF